This T cell receptor beta chain derives from a study of CD8 T cells in Susac syndrome (dated by TCRdb to between 2019 and 2020). Regarding the research as a whole: Whether CD8+ T cell activation and differentiation in Susac syndrome was antigen driven was tested using repertoire sequencing.

The CDR3 measures 14 amino acids from cysteine to phenylalanine. Only CDR3 DNA remains: 42 bases, in frame from the first base. Relative to germline, V is missing 5 bases and J is missing 7 bases, with 9 bases of the junction outside any gene match. For CDR1 and CDR2, the germline V gene lists SGHTA and FQGNSA. High-throughput TCR beta sequencing profiled peripheral blood CD8+ and CD4+ T cells from healthy donors, Susac syndrome patients and multiple sclerosis patients. Healthy donors were age- and sex-matched controls. Bulk CD8+ and CD4+ T cells were purified by magnetic negative isolation, whereas CD8+ TEMRA cells were enriched by FACS. Blood was drawn into EDTA tubes, processed within 24 hours, and PBMCs were isolated by density gradient centrifugation. PBMCs intended for TCR sequencing were frozen in liquid nitrogen and were later thawed in a 37 degrees C water bath. The sorted or isolated CD4+, CD8+ and CD8+ TEMRA cells had a purity of 90% or higher.

RNA was extracted using the RNeasy kit, and about 0.5 to 1 microgram was reverse transcribed with random hexamers. The immunoSEQ multiplex PCR assay, covering 54 Vbeta and 13 Jbeta segments, was used to amplify TCR beta CDR3 regions. To correct PCR amplification bias, a synthetic template baseline was used for both primer optimization and computational correction. On the study's bioinformatics: Reads were annotated to V, D and J genes per IMGT and analyzed with immunoSEQ Analyzer, keeping only productive sequences. To calculate clonality, Shannon entropy was normalized by log2 of the number of productive unique sequences and then subtracted from one. Public and private clones were assessed among the 100 most prevalent clones of each patient and control. Clones were defined as Susac-specific if absent from the healthy and MS cohorts, from 1052 published viral clones and from other ImmuneACCESS disease sequences. TCRdb passed the public sequencing reads through fastp at Q25 and MiXCR, retaining productive beta sequences. Each CDR3 protein gets just one entry, which takes the most common genes and DNA from the rows behind it. The V and J calls reflect TCRdb's pipeline rather than the authors' work. The sample includes some 150,000 distinct CDR3 sequences, with approximately 94% observed a single time. The ten largest clones take up 0.084% of the sample.

What the authors observed across the whole study: The TCR sequencing and HLA analysis was acknowledged to have included a relatively small number of individuals.

As for this clonotype: There is no known antigen for this receptor. No much larger clone is present one base from it, and per-base qualities are unavailable.

The chain is assembled from TRBV7-2 and TRBJ1-1; TRBD1 agrees with 8 junctional bases. This sequence originates from a human donor in good health. The sample comprised CD4+ T cells from PBMCs. The CDR3 region reads CASSTRTGSDEAFF. The sequence in DNA is TGTGCCAGCAGCACCCGGACAGGGAGTGATGAAGCTTTCTTT.